This TCR beta chain was identified in a study of glioma-infiltrating T cells after dendritic cell vaccination. The overall study: Samples are from glioblastoma patients in Phase I and II dendritic cell vaccine trials.

The PCR used 60 V beta and 13 J beta primers. Only in-frame clones appear in the TCRdb table, and some are missing; sequencing was by immunoSEQ multiplex PCR. The table includes about 91,000 clones, 80% to 90% detected once. Described time point: after dendritic cell vaccination, including at tumor progression/relapse. Germline CDR1 SNHLY, CDR2 FYNNEI. The length of the CDR3 is 14 residues. V lost 1 base to trimming and J lost 15 bases; unmatched junction nucleotides: 5. The chain recombines TRBV2 with TRBJ2-1; 14 bases agree with TRBD2. The source was blood, collected after dendritic cell vaccination. This receptor was identified in a human donor with glioblastoma. The CDR3 DNA reads TGTGCCAGCAGTGAAGATGGGACTAGCGGGGGCGCGTTCTTC. Its translation: CASSEDGTSGGAFF.